The 8 T cell receptor beta chains in this list originate from one sample, sequenced in a study of shared clonotypes between healthy human individuals (dated by TCRdb to about 2020). Libraries were prepared through the immunoSEQ multiplex PCR assay. Not all clones reach the TCRdb copy of this immuneACCESS table, which keeps in-frame sequences only. Checked studies attribute under half of the gap to unresolved V genes and leave the rest unexplained. This sample is represented by around 560,000 clones; 95% of them were singletons. The top ten constitute about 0.11% of the sample. CD8 naive samples were obtained by positive selection for CCR7 among CD45RO-negative cells, yielding a CD45RA+CCR7+ population from which TemRA cells were excluded. The sequenced sample was naive CD8+ T cells sorted from blood. Explained via the paper, the cell subset or site label denotes: CD45RA+CCR7+. The receptors stem from a woman in her twenties or thirties in good health.

The gene calls are TRBV27 and TRBJ1-5, with TRBD1 as a possible D gene (5 bases). The CDR3 totals 16 residues. The germline V gene encodes CDR1 MNHEY and CDR2 SMNVEV (reference sequence). Trimming took off 2 bases at V and 3 bases at J, with 14 bases between the two ends. This CDR3 reads CASSLQPFRDNQPQHF. The CDR3 nucleotides are TGTGCCAGCAGTTTACAACCCTTCAGGGACAATCAGCCCCAGCATTTT.

This chain uses TRBV14 with TRBJ2-3; D not resolved. The V and J ends lost 0 bases and 2 bases respectively, with 15 bases between them. The CDR3 extends over 17 amino acids. Germline assignment: CDR1 SGHDN and CDR2 FVKESK. The CDR3 DNA is TGTGCCAGCAGCCAAGAAGAAGCTAGATCAAACACAGATACGCAGTATTTT. This encodes CASSQEEARSNTDTQYF.

V gene TRBV10-2 combines with J gene TRBJ2-5, with D tentatively TRBD1 (5 bases). The V gene's germline CDR1 is WSHSY and CDR2 SAAADI. The CDR3 covers 12 residues. V shed 7 bases and J shed 2 bases, with 8 bases lying between them. As DNA, the CDR3 is TGCGCCAGCAAGGGGCTACAAGAGACCCAGTACTTC. It is translated as CASKGLQETQYF.

This chain uses TRBV10-3 with TRBJ1-1; no clear D gene. Germline V CDR1 and CDR2: ENHRY, SYGVKD. The V gene lost 6 bases and the J gene lost 0 bases, with 14 bases spanning the gap. CDR3 length equals 15 residues. The CDR3 DNA sequence: TGTGCCATCAGGGAGACTGGACTCATGAACACTGAAGCTTTCTTT. Translating it yields CAIRETGLMNTEAFF.

The chain combines TRBV7-9 with TRBJ2-5, with 9 bases fitting TRBD2. This CDR3 comprises 16 residues. Germline CDR1 reads SEHNR; CDR2 reads FQNEAQ (reference sequence). V lost 2 bases, J lost 5 bases, and 9 bases stayed unmatched. CDR3 nucleotide sequence: TGTGCCAGCAGCTTAATCCGCGCGGGAGGGCATGAGACCCAGTACTTC. Translating gives CASSLIRAGGHETQYF. The variable domain in full, completed from reference TRBV7-9 and TRBJ2-5, reads DTGVSQNPRHKITKRGQNVTFRCDPISEHNRLYWYRQTLGQGPEFLTYFQNEAQLEKSRLLSDRFSAERPKGSFSTLEIQRTEQGDSAMYLCASSLIRAGGHETQYFGPGTRLLVL.

This chain joins TRBV19 and TRBJ1-5; 7 nucleotides match TRBD1. V lost 0 bases and J lost 5; bases outside the gene matches: 4. Germline V CDR1 and CDR2: LNHDA, SQIVND (reference sequence). This CDR3 region has 15 residues. CDR3 residues: CASSIEPRGDQPQHF. CDR3 bases: TGTGCCAGTAGTATAGAACCCAGGGGGGATCAGCCCCAGCATTTT. The complete variable domain, with remaining parts taken from reference TRBV19 and TRBJ1-5, reads DGGITQSPKYLFRKEGQNVTLSCEQNLNHDAMYWYRQDPGQGLRLIYYSQIVNDFQKGDIAEGYSVSREKKESFPLTVTSAQKNPTAFYLCASSIEPRGDQPQHFGDGTRLSIL.

V usage is TRBV7-9 and J usage is TRBJ2-1; 13 nucleotides line up with TRBD2. The junction had 9 bases not matched to a gene; V was cut back by 5 bases and J by 5 bases. The germline V gene has CDR1 SEHNR and CDR2 FQNEAQ (reference sequence). The CDR3 is 17 amino acids. The CDR3 DNA is TGTGCCAGCAGCCCCGCACCGGGACTAGCGGGGAACAATGAGCAGTTCTTC. It encodes CASSPAPGLAGNNEQFF.

In DNA form, the CDR3 reads TGTGCCAGCAGTCCCCAGGCTTCTCAGAAGGCCGGGGAGCTGTTTTTT. This encodes CASSPQASQKAGELFF. This chain joins TRBV28 and TRBJ2-2; D uncertain. Germline V lookup: CDR1 MDHEN, CDR2 SYDVKM. This CDR3 has 16 residues. Trimming pared 5 bases from V and 6 bases from J, leaving 19 bases between.